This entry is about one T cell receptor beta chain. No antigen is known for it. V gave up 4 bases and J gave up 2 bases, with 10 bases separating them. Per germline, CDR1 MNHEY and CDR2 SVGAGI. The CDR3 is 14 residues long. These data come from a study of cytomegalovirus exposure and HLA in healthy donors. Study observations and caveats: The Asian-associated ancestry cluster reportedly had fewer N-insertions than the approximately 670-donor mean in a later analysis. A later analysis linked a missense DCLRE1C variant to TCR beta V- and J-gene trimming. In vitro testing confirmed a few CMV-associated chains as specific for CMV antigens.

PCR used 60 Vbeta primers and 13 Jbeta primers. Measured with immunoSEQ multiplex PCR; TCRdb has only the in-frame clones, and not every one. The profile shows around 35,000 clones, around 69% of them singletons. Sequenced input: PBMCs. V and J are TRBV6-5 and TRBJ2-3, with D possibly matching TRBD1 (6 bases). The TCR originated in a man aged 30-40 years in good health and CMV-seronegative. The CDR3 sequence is CASSLQGVTDTQYF. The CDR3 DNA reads TGTGCCAGCAGTTTACAGGGAGTCACAGATACGCAGTATTTT.